This passage covers 19 T cell receptor beta chains from one sample sequenced in a study of identical twins. TCRdb analysed the 5' RACE reads with MiXCR anew, one entry per CDR3 protein. The repertoire includes 450,000 or so distinct CDR3 sequences, about 14% of them detected once, and 0.5% to 0.65% sits in the top ten. This sample also belongs to another study, concerning yellow fever vaccine responses in identical twins.

Sequenced: CD4+ T cells sorted from blood. All receptors come from a woman between 18 and 29 years old in good health.

The rearrangement joins TRBV10-3 to TRBJ2-3; 8 bases are a match to TRBD2. The CDR3 length is 15 residues. Germline CDR1 and CDR2: ENHRY and SYGVKD. Unmatched junction bases numbered 11, after V lost 10 bases and J lost 2 bases. CDR3: CATHSGLVTTDTQYF. The CDR3 bases are TGTGCCACGCATTCGGGACTAGTTACCACAGATACGCAGTATTTT.

This clonotype has a handful of counts. The chain has TRBV6-2 or TRBV6-3 and TRBJ2-5; D unresolved. CDR1 is MNHEY, CDR2 SVGEGT, per germline. The CDR3 contains 13 residues. V was trimmed by 6 bases and J by 1 base, leaving 9 bases between them. The CDR3 here is CASSTRLQETQYF. The DNA of the CDR3 is TGTGCCAGCAGCACGCGCCTCCAAGAGACCCAGTACTTC.

A few counts support this clonotype. The rearrangement uses TRBV7-3 and TRBJ2-3, with D maybe TRBD2 (6 bases). CDR3 size: 15 residues. Germline CDR1 and CDR2: SGHTA and FQGTGA. V was pared by 5 bases and J by 3 bases, with 15 bases between. The CDR3 loop is CASSLRLGGTDTQYF. The CDR3 nucleotides are TGTGCCAGCAGCCTCCGTTTGGGGGGTACAGATACGCAGTATTTT.

This clonotype has just a few counts. V and J are TRBV12-3 or TRBV12-4 and TRBJ2-7; 7 nucleotides line up with TRBD1. Losses at the gene ends were 8 bases for V and 4 bases for J; bases not matched to a gene: 8. The CDR3 runs 13 residues. Here the CDR3 DNA reads TGTGCCAGCGGATCAGGGGGACATTACGAGCAGTACTTC. It codes for CASGSGGHYEQYF.

The chain employs TRBV12-3 or TRBV12-4 and TRBJ2-2; a weak D match, TRBD1 (6 bases). The CDR3 sequence is 14 residues long. Between the trimmed V and J ends, which lost 7 bases and 3 bases, there was a span of 12 bases. CDR3: CASTRTEYTGELFF. CDR3 in DNA: TGTGCCAGCACTAGGACAGAATACACCGGGGAGCTGTTTTTT.

Many counts were recorded for this clonotype. The J gene is TRBJ2-1, the V gene TRBV5-1; D is perhaps TRBD1 (6 bases). CDR3 length: 11 residues. The ends were cut back, 2 bases at V and 12 bases at J, with 9 bases in the middle. The germline V gene encodes CDR1 SGHRS and CDR2 YFSETQ. The CDR3 bases are TGCGCCAGCAGCTTACAGGGTATGCAGTTCTTC. Protein product: CASSLQGMQFF.

The genes are TRBV2 and TRBJ2-1; TRBD2 agrees at 13 bases. J gave up 3 bases and V 5 bases, and 4 bases lay outside the gene matches. Germline CDR1 reads SNHLY; CDR2 reads FYNNEI. This CDR3 spans 16 amino acids. The CDR3 sequence: CASSIRTSGSYNEQFF. The CDR3 bases are TGTGCCAGCAGTATCCGGACTAGCGGGAGCTACAATGAGCAGTTCTTC.

The rearrangement joins TRBV20-1 to TRBJ2-1; D perhaps matches TRBD1 (5 bases). CDR3 length: 17 amino acids. Germline V gene lookup returns CDR1 DFQATT and CDR2 SNEGSKA (reference sequence). Trimming left V 0 bases short and J 2 bases short, with 17 bases between. The CDR3 is CSARDPQSGLTYNEQFF. The CDR3 nucleotides are TGCAGTGCTAGAGATCCCCAGTCAGGGCTCACCTACAATGAGCAGTTCTTC.

The chain carries TRBV28 and TRBJ2-1, with 9 bases aligning to TRBD1. V was pared by 6 bases and J by 8 bases, with 11 bases of the junction left unmatched. The germline V gene has CDR1 MDHEN and CDR2 SYDVKM. This CDR3 is 15 amino acids long. The CDR3 reads CASSTGTGIVHEQFF. The DNA for the CDR3 is TGTGCCAGCAGCACCGGGACAGGGATCGTCCATGAGCAGTTCTTC.

The V call is TRBV19, the J call TRBJ2-2; D gene unclear. The CDR3 loop spans 17 amino acids. Trimming shortened V by 5 bases and J by 0 bases, and 16 bases separated the two germline ends. CDR1 and CDR2 from the germline V gene are LNHDA and SQIVND (reference sequence). CDR3 in DNA: TGTGCCAGTAGTTTTTTTCGCAGCGCCACGAACACCGGGGAGCTGTTTTTT. Its translation: CASSFFRSATNTGELFF.

This clonotype was seen only a few times. The CDR3 region is CASSKLGGDTEAFF. For the CDR3, the DNA is TGTGCCAGCAGCAAGTTAGGGGGGGACACTGAAGCTTTCTTT. The chain couples TRBV3-1 to TRBJ1-1, with D perhaps matching TRBD1 (6 bases). Germline V gene lookup returns CDR1 LGHDT and CDR2 YNNKEL (reference sequence). Trimming removed 5 bases from V and 3 bases from J, with 13 bases in between. CDR3 length: 14 residues.

This clonotype was picked up a small number of times. In nucleotides, the CDR3 is TGCGCCAGCAGCCAAGCTCAGGCCAACAATGAGCAGTTCTTC. Its translation: CASSQAQANNEQFF. This chain links TRBV4-3 with TRBJ2-1; D gene unclear. Deletions cut 1 base from V and 5 bases from J, with 9 bases between. This CDR3 is built from 14 residues. CDR1 and CDR2 from the germline V gene are LGHNA and YSLEER.

The V and J genes are TRBV11-2 and TRBJ2-1; D gene unclear. V shed 2 bases and J shed 6 bases, with 17 bases lying between them. The CDR3 contains 16 residues. Germline CDR1 reads SGHAT; CDR2 reads FQNNGV. Here the CDR3 reads CASSLIMASITNEQFF. The CDR3 region has the DNA TGTGCCAGCAGCTTAATAATGGCCAGTATAACCAATGAGCAGTTCTTC.

Ten or more counts support this clonotype. The J gene is TRBJ1-6, the V gene TRBV12-3 or TRBV12-4; no clear D gene. There are 16 residues in the CDR3. With 5 bases removed from V and 9 bases from J, the gap between germline ends came to 20 bases. The CDR3 loop is CASSLSGSISSSPLHF. Written as DNA, the CDR3 is TGTGCCAGCAGTCTATCGGGGAGTATATCGAGTTCACCCCTCCACTTT.

The rearrangement uses TRBV29-1 and TRBJ2-2; 8 nucleotides align to TRBD2. Trimming removed 5 bases from V and 7 bases from J; junction bases left unmatched: 6. Germline CDR1 and CDR2: SQVTM and ANQGSEA. The CDR3 contains 13 residues. CDR3 in amino acids: CSVKTRGGGELFF. Here the CDR3 DNA reads TGCAGCGTTAAAACACGGGGGGGCGGGGAGCTGTTTTTT.

The J gene is TRBJ2-7, the V gene TRBV3-1, with D possibly being TRBD1 or TRBD2 (5 bases each). The germline V gene has CDR1 LGHDT and CDR2 YNNKEL (reference sequence). Trimming removed 5 bases at V and 3 bases at J, with 11 bases between. The CDR3 loop spans 13 amino acids. CDR3 in amino acids: CASSRDGDYEQYF. As DNA, the CDR3 is TGTGCCAGCAGCAGGGACGGAGACTACGAGCAGTACTTC.

This clonotype was detected a few times. The genes are TRBV4-1 and TRBJ2-5; 7 bases agree with TRBD1. Trimming took 3 bases from V and 5 from J; bases not matched to a gene: 3. The CDR3 extends over 13 amino acids. Germline CDR1 is MGHRA and CDR2 is YSYEKL. CDR3 sequence (DNA): TGCGCCAGCAGCCAGGGACAGTGGGAGACCCAGTACTTC. Translation: CASSQGQWETQYF.

The gene calls are TRBV28 and TRBJ1-6; D not certain. This CDR3 region has 13 residues. The V gene lost 1 base and the J gene lost 17 bases, with 15 bases spanning the gap. Germline lookup yields CDR1 MDHEN and CDR2 SYDVKM. CDR3 coding DNA: TGTGCCAGCAGTTTATACAGTCCTCCTTCTTTCCACTTT. This translates into CASSLYSPPSFHF.

V usage is TRBV7-6 and J usage is TRBJ2-7; maybe TRBD2 (6 bases). Per the germline V gene, CDR1 is SGHVS and CDR2 is FNYEAQ. The CDR3 is made up of 14 amino acids. With 5 bases removed from V and 2 bases from J, the gap between germline ends came to 13 bases. The CDR3 coding sequence is TGTGCCAGCAGCCGTTCTCGCGGGACCTACGAGCAGTACTTC. Translating it yields CASSRSRGTYEQYF.